This T cell receptor (beta chain) is drawn from a study of identifying expanded T cells in peripheral blood. The study's findings and limits: Across healthy donors, higher total template counts meant significantly greater roughly 2-week count variance. About 1.2 clones differed between technical replicates, versus about 16 and 19 over time.

No infections or other immune events were documented during collection. Comment on this clone: Antigen unknown.

Generated by immunoSEQ multiplex PCR, the TCRdb table keeps only in-frame clones and is missing some. This table holds about 78,000 clones, around 90% found once. This CDR3 has 16 amino acids. Germline-derived CDR1 and CDR2 are SGHRS and YFSETQ. V was clipped by 0 bases and J by 0 bases, with 10 bases between them. The sequencing sample was made of blood. The clonotype originates from a person aged 18 to 75 in good health. The chain carries TRBV5-1 and TRBJ1-3; TRBD1 is a possible D gene (5 bases). The CDR3 loop is CASSLDGDPSGNTIYF. The CDR3 DNA reads as TGCGCCAGCAGCTTGGATGGGGACCCCTCTGGAAACACCATATATTTT. The whole variable domain, filled in from reference TRBV5-1 and TRBJ1-3, reads KAGVTQTPRYLIKTRGQQVTLSCSPISGHRSVSWYQQTPGQGLQFLFEYFSETQRNKGNFPGRFSGRQFSNSRSEMNVSTLELGDSALYLCASSLDGDPSGNTIYFGEGSWLTVV.